Sequencing of this T cell receptor (beta chain) was carried out in a study of beta chain features in type 1 diabetes. Of the isolated RNA, all was reverse transcribed, and so the sequenced material was expressed TCRB transcripts. Data came from immunoSEQ multiplex PCR; TCRdb stores just in-frame clones and leaves some out. The sample holds around 310,000 clones; approximately 11% are singletons and the top ten take just over 0.015%. Every donor provided one heparinised blood draw, which averaged about 110 mL. Only a few counts were recorded for this clone. V was pared by 4 bases and J by 4 bases, with 15 bases between. Germline V gene data show CDR1 as SGHRS and CDR2 as YFSETQ. There are 15 residues in the CDR3.

Sequencing was performed on naive CD4+ T cells from blood. V gene TRBV5-1 combines with J gene TRBJ2-1; D not resolved. This TCR derives from a woman in her twenties or thirties in good health. This CDR3 is CASSLQSFEYNEQFF. As DNA, the CDR3 is TGCGCCAGCAGCCTCCAGTCCTTCGAATACAATGAGCAGTTCTTC.